These 16 T cell receptor beta chains originate from one sample sequenced in a study of glioma-infiltrating T cells. TCR alpha and beta CDR3 regions were amplified from RNA using iRepertoire nested multiplex PCR. TCRdb called the multiplex PCR reads again in MiXCR, with one record for every CDR3 protein. Of roughly 190,000 distinct CDR3 sequences in the sample, 32% are singletons; the top ten hold around 20%. The sample taken for sequencing was glioma tissue, nonneoplastic brain tissue, or PBMCs (not recorded which). The receptors come from a human donor with low-grade glioma or glioblastoma, undergoing nonglioma brain surgery, or in good health (not recorded which).

Remarks on this clonotype: It may be a read error: a sequence one base away is much more abundant. CDR3 loop: CAATGFNNEQFF. CDR3 DNA sequence: TGCGCCGCCACAGGGTTCAACAATGAGCAGTTCTTC. The chain links TRBV10-2 to TRBJ2-1, with D perhaps matching TRBD1 (6 bases). Trimming pared 11 bases from V and 5 bases from J, leaving 13 bases between. The CDR3 consists of 12 residues. CDR1 and CDR2 (germline): WSHSY, SAAADI.

A few counts support this clonotype. The chain carries TRBV6-4 and TRBJ2-1, with TRBD2 identical over 7 bases. CDR1 and CDR2 from the germline V gene are MRHNA and SNTAGT. The CDR3 spans 17 residues. V was pared by 2 bases and J by 3 bases, with 10 bases of the junction left unmatched. The CDR3 sequence is CASSDQSGGTLYNEQFF. CDR3 DNA sequence: TGTGCCAGCAGTGACCAATCCGGGGGGACCCTCTACAATGAGCAGTTCTTC.

This clonotype was counted ten times or more. V is TRBV2 and J is TRBJ2-7; 7 nucleotides line up with TRBD2. Germline CDR1 SNHLY, CDR2 FYNNEI. CDR3 length: 14 amino acids. Germline trimming cut 2 bases from V and 2 bases from J; bases unmatched to any gene: 3. In nucleotides, the CDR3 is TGTGCCAGCAGTGAATCTAGCGGTGCCTACGAGCAGTACTTC. It codes for CASSESSGAYEQYF.

The chain combines TRBV29-1 with TRBJ2-7, with a possible D match to TRBD1 (5 bases). The CDR3 contains 15 residues. The germline V and J ends were trimmed by 7 bases and 2 bases, with 21 bases remaining between them. The germline V gene has CDR1 SQVTM and CDR2 ANQGSEA. CDR3 sequence (DNA): TGCAGCGCCCTCCTTGGGGCGGAAACCACCTACGAGCAGTACTTC. This gives the protein CSALLGAETTYEQYF.

There are many counts of this clonotype. The chain employs TRBV28 and TRBJ1-1; D unresolved. Deletions cut 6 bases from V and 0 bases from J, with 8 bases between. CDR1 is MDHEN and CDR2 is SYDVKM in the germline V gene. CDR3 size: 13 residues. The CDR3, as DNA: TGTGCCAGCAGAGAACAGATGAACACTGAAGCTTTCTTT. Amino acid sequence: CASREQMNTEAFF.

J is TRBJ1-2 and V is TRBV6-2 or TRBV6-3; D not resolved. Germline loops: CDR1 MNHEY, CDR2 SVGEGT. V was trimmed by 0 bases and J by 5 bases, leaving 4 bases between them. The CDR3 is 12 residues long. CDR3 DNA sequence: TGTGCCAGCAGTTACTCAAAGTATGGCTACACCTTC. It translates to CASSYSKYGYTF.

This clonotype has a count of ten or more. The chain uses TRBV7-2 and TRBJ1-1; 7 bases agree with TRBD1. V lost 8 bases to trimming and J lost 5 bases; unmatched junction nucleotides: 8. The CDR3 spans 13 residues. Germline V gene data show CDR1 as SGHTA and CDR2 as FQGNSA. CDR3 in amino acids: CASGTQGQTEAFF. The CDR3 region has the DNA TGTGCCAGCGGAACACAGGGGCAGACTGAAGCTTTCTTT.

This sequence joins TRBV29-1 and TRBJ2-7, with D perhaps TRBD2 (6 bases). Germline values: CDR1 SQVTM, CDR2 ANQGSEA. This CDR3 is built from 13 residues. Trimming cost V 4 bases and J 2 bases, with 12 bases left between them. As DNA, the CDR3 is TGCAGCGTTGGAGCGGGTTCTACCTACGAGCAGTACTTC. Protein sequence: CSVGAGSTYEQYF.

In its sample, this clonotype was seen many times. This CDR3 is CATGTLIYEQYF. The CDR3 coding sequence is TGTGCCACAGGGACCCTAATCTACGAGCAGTACTTC. V gene TRBV24-1 combines with J gene TRBJ2-7; D assignment may be TRBD1 or TRBD2 (5 bases each). Between the trimmed V and J ends, which lost 10 bases and 3 bases, there was a span of 12 bases. The CDR3 covers 12 residues. Germline V gene sequence: CDR1 KGHDR, CDR2 SFDVKD.

A word on this clonotype: It may be a read error: a sequence one base away is much more abundant. DNA for the CDR3: TGTGCCATCAGAGAGTCGGGACTCAGCACAGATACGCAGTATTTT. This sequence encodes CAIRESGLSTDTQYF. V and J are TRBV10-3 and TRBJ2-3; D perhaps matches TRBD2 (6 bases). The germline CDR1 and CDR2 sequences are ENHRY and SYGVKD. CDR3 length equals 15 residues.

Notes on this clonotype: A much bigger clone sits one base away, suggesting this may be a read error. The J gene is TRBJ2-7, the V gene TRBV7-2; TRBD1 or TRBD2 may be the D gene (5 bases each). The CDR3 consists of 15 residues. V gave up 5 bases and J gave up 5 bases, with 19 bases separating them. CDR1 SGHTA and CDR2 FQGNSA come from the germline V gene. The CDR3 region has the DNA TGTGCCAGCAGCACCGGGACCCAGTTGGTGAACGAGCAGTACTTC. Encoded protein: CASSTGTQLVNEQYF.

The chain uses TRBV29-1 and TRBJ2-7, with D maybe TRBD2 (6 bases). V shed 5 bases and J shed 2 bases, with 7 bases lying between them. The CDR3 length is 11 residues. Germline V gene sequence: CDR1 SQVTM, CDR2 ANQGSEA. The CDR3 bases are TGCAGCGTTCGGGAGACCTACGAGCAGTACTTC. It yields the protein CSVRETYEQYF.

About this clonotype itself: The junction departs from germline at one end; a sequencing error may be responsible. This chain links TRBV6-9 with TRBJ1-2; D is uncertain. The germline V gene encodes CDR1 MNHGY and CDR2 SVAAGI. This CDR3 contains 13 residues. CDR3 loop: CASSYGLNYGHTF. DNA for the CDR3: TGTGCCAGCAGTTACGGCCTAAACTATGGCCACACCTTC.

This chain connects TRBV20-1 to TRBJ1-5; 7 bases agree with TRBD1. The CDR3 runs to 12 residues. Germline CDR1 DFQATT, CDR2 SNEGSKA (reference sequence). The V gene end was trimmed by 7 bases and the J gene end by 3 bases; junction bases not matched to a gene: 3. The CDR3 is CSGTGPNQPQHF. The CDR3 DNA is TGCAGTGGGACAGGACCCAATCAGCCCCAGCATTTT.

For this clonotype: Possible read error: a much larger clone is one base away. The genes are TRBV7-6 and TRBJ1-1, with no clear D. The V gene's germline CDR1 is SGHVS and CDR2 FNYEAQ. The CDR3 has 13 amino acids. The CDR3 region has the DNA TGTGCTAGCAGCTCAGCGCTGGGCGCTGAAGCTTTCTTT. This codes for CASSSALGAEAFF.

This clonotype was detected ten times or more. V is TRBV7-2 and J is TRBJ2-3; no clear D gene. The CDR3 consists of 13 residues. V lost 5 bases and J 6 bases, leaving 12 bases between the germline ends. The germline gives CDR1 SGHTA, CDR2 FQGNSA. The CDR3 spells CASSQALEDTQYF. CDR3 DNA sequence: TGTGCCAGCAGCCAGGCCCTGGAGGATACGCAGTATTTT.